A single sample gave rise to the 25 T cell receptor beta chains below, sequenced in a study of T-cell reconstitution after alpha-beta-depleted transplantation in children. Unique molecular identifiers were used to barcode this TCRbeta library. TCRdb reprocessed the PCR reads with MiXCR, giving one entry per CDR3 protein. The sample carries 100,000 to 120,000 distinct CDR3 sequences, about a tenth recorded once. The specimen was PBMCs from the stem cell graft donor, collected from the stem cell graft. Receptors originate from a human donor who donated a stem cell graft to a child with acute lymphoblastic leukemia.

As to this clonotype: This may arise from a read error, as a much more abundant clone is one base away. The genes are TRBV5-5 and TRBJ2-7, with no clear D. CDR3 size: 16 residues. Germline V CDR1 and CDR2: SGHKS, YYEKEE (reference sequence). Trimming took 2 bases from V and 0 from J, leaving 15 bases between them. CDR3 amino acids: CASSFGPPRSSYEQYF. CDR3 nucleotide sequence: TGTGCCAGCAGCTTTGGTCCCCCGAGAAGCTCCTACGAGCAGTACTTC.

The CDR3 region is CASSYLGLNDEQFF. The CDR3, as DNA: TGTGCCAGCAGTTACCTGGGGTTGAATGATGAGCAGTTCTTC. The V and J genes are TRBV6-2 or TRBV6-3 and TRBJ2-1; D is unclear. Germline-derived CDR1 and CDR2 are MNHEY and SVGEGT. Trimming left V 2 bases short and J 8 bases short, with 13 bases between. The CDR3 loop spans 14 amino acids.

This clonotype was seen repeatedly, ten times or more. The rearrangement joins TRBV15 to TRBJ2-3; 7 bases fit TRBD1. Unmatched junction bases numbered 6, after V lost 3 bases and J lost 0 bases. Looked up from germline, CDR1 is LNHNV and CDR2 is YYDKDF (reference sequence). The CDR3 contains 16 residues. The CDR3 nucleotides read TGTGCCACCAGCAGTGGGCGACAGGGAAGCACAGATACGCAGTATTTT. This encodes CATSSGRQGSTDTQYF.

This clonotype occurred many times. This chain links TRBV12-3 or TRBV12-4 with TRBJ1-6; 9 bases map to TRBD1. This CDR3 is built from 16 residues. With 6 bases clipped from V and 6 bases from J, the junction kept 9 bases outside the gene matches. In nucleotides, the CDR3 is TGTGCCAGCAGATGGGACAGGGCTTCGTTTAATTCACCCCTCCACTTT. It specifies CASRWDRASFNSPLHF.

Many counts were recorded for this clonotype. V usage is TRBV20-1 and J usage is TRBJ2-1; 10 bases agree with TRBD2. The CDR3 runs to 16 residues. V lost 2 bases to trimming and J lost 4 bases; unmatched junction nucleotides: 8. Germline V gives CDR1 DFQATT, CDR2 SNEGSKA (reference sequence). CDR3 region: CSARRAGGPNYNEQFF. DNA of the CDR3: TGCAGTGCTAGAAGAGCGGGGGGGCCGAATTACAATGAGCAGTTCTTC.

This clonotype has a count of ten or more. The CDR3 loop reads CATSEGARNEQYF. The CDR3, as DNA: TGTGCCACCAGTGAGGGGGCAAGGAACGAGCAGTACTTC. The chain is built from TRBV24-1 and TRBJ2-7; possibly TRBD1 for D (6 bases). The V end lost 4 bases, the J end lost 5 bases, and 11 bases lay between the germline ends. Germline CDR1 is KGHDR and CDR2 is SFDVKD. This CDR3 is 13 amino acids long.

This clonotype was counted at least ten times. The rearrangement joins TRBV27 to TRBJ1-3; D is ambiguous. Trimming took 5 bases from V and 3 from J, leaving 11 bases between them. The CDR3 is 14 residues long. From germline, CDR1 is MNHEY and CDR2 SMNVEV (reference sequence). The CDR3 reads CASSPREGGNTIYF. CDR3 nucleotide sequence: TGTGCCAGCAGTCCTCGGGAAGGTGGAAACACCATATATTTT.

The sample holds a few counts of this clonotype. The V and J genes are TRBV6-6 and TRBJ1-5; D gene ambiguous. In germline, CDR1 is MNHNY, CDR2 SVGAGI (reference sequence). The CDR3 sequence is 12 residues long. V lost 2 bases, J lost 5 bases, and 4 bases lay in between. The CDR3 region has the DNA TGTGCCAGCAGTTACGTAGATCAGCCCCAGCATTTT. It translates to CASSYVDQPQHF.

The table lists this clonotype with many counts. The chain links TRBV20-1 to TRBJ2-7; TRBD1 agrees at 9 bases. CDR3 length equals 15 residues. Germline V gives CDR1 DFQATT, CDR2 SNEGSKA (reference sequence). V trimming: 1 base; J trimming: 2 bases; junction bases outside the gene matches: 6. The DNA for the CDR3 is TGCAGTGCTAGAGCTCCGGGACAGGGACCCTACGAGCAGTACTTC. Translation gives CSARAPGQGPYEQYF.

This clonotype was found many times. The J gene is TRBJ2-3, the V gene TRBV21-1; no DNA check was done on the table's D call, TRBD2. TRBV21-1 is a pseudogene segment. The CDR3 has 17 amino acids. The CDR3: CASSKEWDQRGTDTQYF. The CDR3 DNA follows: TGTGCCAGCAGCAAAGAGTGGGATCAGCGGGGCACAGATACGCAGTATTTT.

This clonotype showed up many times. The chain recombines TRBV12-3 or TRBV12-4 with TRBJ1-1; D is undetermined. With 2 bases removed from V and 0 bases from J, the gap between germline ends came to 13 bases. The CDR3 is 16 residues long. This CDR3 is CASSLRVGAMNTEAFF. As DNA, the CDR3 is TGTGCCAGCAGTTTAAGGGTTGGTGCCATGAACACTGAAGCTTTCTTT.

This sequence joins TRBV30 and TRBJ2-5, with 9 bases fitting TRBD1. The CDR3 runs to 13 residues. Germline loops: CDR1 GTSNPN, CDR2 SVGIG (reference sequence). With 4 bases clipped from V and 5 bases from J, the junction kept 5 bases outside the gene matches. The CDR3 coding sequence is TGTGCCTGGAATACAGGGGGCAGGGAGACCCAGTACTTC. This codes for CAWNTGGRETQYF.

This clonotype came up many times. For the CDR3, the DNA is TGTGCCAGCACCGAGGCCCTCTCTGGAAACACCATATATTTT. It encodes CASTEALSGNTIYF. This chain connects TRBV3-1 to TRBJ1-3; D is uncertain. CDR3 length: 14 amino acids. Germline values: CDR1 LGHDT, CDR2 YNNKEL (reference sequence). V lost 7 bases to trimming and J lost 0 bases, with 10 bases between them.

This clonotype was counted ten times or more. CDR3 amino acids: CASNPSGRDTDTQYF. The CDR3 DNA sequence: TGCGCCAGCAACCCCAGCGGGAGGGACACAGATACGCAGTATTTT. V usage is TRBV5-1 and J usage is TRBJ2-3, with 10 bases fitting TRBD2. This CDR3 comprises 15 residues. Germline CDR1 and CDR2: SGHRS and YFSETQ. J lost 2 bases, V lost 6 bases, and 6 bases had no gene match.

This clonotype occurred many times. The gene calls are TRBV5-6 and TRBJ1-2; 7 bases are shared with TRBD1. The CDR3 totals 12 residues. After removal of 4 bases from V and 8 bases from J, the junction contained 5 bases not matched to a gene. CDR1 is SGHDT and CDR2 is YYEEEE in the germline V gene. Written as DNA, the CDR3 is TGTGCCAGCAGCCGACAGGGTGAGGGCTACACCTTC. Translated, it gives CASSRQGEGYTF.

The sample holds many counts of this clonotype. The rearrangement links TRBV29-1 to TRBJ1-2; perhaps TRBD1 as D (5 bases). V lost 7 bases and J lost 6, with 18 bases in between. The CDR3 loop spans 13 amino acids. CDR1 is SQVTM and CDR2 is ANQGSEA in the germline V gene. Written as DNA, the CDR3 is TGCAGCGCCCTAGAGAGGGAGGGGAATGGCTACACCTTC. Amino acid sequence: CSALEREGNGYTF. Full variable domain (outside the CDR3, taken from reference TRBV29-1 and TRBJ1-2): SAVISQKPSRDICQRGTSLTIQCQVDSQVTMMFWYRQQPGQSLTLIATANQGSEATYESGFVIDKFPISRPNLTFSTLTVSNMSPEDSSIYLCSALEREGNGYTFGSGTRLTVV.

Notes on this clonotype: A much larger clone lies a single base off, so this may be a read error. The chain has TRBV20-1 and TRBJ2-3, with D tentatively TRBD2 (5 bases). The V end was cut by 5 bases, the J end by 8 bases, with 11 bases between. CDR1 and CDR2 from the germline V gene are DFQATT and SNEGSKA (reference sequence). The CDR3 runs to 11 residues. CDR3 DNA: TGCAGTGCTTATCACGGGGTTACGCAGTATTTT. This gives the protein CSAYHGVTQYF.

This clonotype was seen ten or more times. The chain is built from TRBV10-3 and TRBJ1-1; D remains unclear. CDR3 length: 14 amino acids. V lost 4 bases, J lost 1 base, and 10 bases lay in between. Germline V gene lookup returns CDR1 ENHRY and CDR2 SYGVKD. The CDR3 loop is CAISGDTRNTEAFF. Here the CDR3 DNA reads TGTGCCATCAGTGGGGATACAAGGAACACTGAAGCTTTCTTT.

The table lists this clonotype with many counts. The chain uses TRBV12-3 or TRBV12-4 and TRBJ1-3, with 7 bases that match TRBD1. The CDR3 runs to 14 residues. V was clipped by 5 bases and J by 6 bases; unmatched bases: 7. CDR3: CASSPGTATNTIYF. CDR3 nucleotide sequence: TGTGCCAGCAGTCCAGGGACAGCAACAAACACCATATATTTT.

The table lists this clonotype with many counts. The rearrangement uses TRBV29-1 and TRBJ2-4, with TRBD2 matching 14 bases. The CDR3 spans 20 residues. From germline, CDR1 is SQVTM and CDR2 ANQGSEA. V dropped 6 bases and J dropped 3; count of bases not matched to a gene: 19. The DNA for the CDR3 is TGCAGCGTCGGTACCCCCCCGGGACTAGCGGGAGTCAATGGCAAAAACATTCAGTACTTC. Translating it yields CSVGTPPGLAGVNGKNIQYF. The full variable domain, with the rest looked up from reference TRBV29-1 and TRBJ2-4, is SAVISQKPSRDICQRGTSLTIQCQVDSQVTMMFWYRQQPGQSLTLIATANQGSEATYESGFVIDKFPISRPNLTFSTLTVSNMSPEDSSIYLCSVGTPPGLAGVNGKNIQYFGAGTRLSVL.

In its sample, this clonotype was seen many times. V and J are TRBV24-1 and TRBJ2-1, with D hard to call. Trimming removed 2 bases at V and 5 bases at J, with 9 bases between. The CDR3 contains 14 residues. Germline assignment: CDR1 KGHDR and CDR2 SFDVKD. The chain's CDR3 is CATSDSFWDNEQFF. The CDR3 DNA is TGTGCCACCAGTGATTCTTTTTGGGACAATGAGCAGTTCTTC.

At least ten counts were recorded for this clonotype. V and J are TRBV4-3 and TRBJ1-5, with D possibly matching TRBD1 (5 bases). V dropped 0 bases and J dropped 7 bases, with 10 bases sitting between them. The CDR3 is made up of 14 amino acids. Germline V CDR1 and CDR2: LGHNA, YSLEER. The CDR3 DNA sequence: TGCGCCAGCAGCCAAGACAGGGTATACCAGCCCCAGCATTTT. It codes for CASSQDRVYQPQHF.

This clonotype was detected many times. The CDR3: CASRNLQGSYEQYF. CDR3 DNA sequence: TGCGCCAGCAGGAACCTCCAGGGATCCTACGAGCAGTACTTC. This rearrangement joins TRBV5-1 to TRBJ2-7; tentatively, D is TRBD1 (5 bases). Germline CDR1 SGHRS, CDR2 YFSETQ. Between the trimmed V and J ends, which lost 5 bases and 1 base, there was a span of 13 bases. This CDR3 is built from 14 residues.

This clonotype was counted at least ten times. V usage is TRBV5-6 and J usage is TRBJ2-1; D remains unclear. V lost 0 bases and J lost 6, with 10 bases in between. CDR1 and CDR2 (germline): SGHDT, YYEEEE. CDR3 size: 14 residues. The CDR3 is CASSLVPAGNEQFF. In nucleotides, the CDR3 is TGTGCCAGCAGCTTGGTTCCCGCCGGCAATGAGCAGTTCTTC.

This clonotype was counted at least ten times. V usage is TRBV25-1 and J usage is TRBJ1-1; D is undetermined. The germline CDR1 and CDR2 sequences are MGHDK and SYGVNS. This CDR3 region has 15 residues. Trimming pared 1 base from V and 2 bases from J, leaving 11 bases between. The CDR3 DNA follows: TGTGCCAGCAGTGAATTGTCTGTGGGAAACACTGAAGCTTTCTTT. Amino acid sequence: CASSELSVGNTEAFF.